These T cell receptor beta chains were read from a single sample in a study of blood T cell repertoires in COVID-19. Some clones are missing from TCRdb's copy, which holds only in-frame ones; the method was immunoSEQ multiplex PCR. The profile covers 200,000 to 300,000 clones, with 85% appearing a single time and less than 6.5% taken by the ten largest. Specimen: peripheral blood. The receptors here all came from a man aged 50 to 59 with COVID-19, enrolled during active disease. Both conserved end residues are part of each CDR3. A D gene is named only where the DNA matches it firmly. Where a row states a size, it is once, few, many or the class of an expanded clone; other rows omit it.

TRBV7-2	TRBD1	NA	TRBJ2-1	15	TGTGCCAGCAGCTTAGGACAGGGGGGCTACAATGAGCAGTTCTTC	CASSLGQGGYNEQFF
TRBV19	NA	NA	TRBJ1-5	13	TGTGCCAGTACCATGGGGCCGAATCAGCCCCAGCATTTT	CASTMGPNQPQHF
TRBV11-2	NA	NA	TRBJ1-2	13	TGTGCCAGCAGCCCACACAGGGCCCTTGGCTACACCTTC	CASSPHRALGYTF
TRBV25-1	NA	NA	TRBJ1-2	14	TGTGCCAGCAGTGAATCTTATTCGGTCTATGGCTACACCTTC	CASSESYSVYGYTF
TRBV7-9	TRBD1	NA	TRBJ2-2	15	TGTGCCAGCAGCCCCGGGACAGGGTCTGGCGGGGAGCTGTTTTTT	CASSPGTGSGGELFF
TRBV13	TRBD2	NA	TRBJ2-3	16	TGTGCCAGCAGCTTGGCTAGCGGGGGGGCCTCAGATACGCAGTATTTT	CASSLASGGASDTQYF
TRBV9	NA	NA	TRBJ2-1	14	TGTGCCAGCAGCGGCACAGGGTCCCGCGATGAGCAGTTCTTC	CASSGTGSRDEQFF
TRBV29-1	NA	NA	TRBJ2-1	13	TGCAGCGTTGATGGGGGGGGCGTATATGAGCAGTTCTTC	CSVDGGGVYEQFF
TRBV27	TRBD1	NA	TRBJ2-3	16	TGTGCCAGCAGTTTAGTGTGGCAGGGGGCCCCAGATACGCAGTATTTT	CASSLVWQGAPDTQYF
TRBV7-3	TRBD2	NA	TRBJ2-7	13	TGTGCCAGCAGCCCGACTAGCAGCTACGAGCAGTACTTC	CASSPTSSYEQYF
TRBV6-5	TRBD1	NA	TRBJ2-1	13	TGTGCCAGCAGGAAACAGGGGGCTGATGAGCAGTTCTTC	CASRKQGADEQFF
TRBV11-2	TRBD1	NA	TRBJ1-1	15	TGTGCCAGCAGCCCTCCGGGACAGATGAACACTGAAGCTTTCTTT	CASSPPGQMNTEAFF
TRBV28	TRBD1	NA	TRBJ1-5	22	TGTGCCAGCAGTTTAGCCCCCCTACAGGGGGGCCGAACGTTCGCGCGCAATCAGCCCCAGCATTTT	CASSLAPLQGGRTFARNQPQHF
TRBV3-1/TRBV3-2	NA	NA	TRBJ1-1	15	TGTGCCAGCAGCCGGAATGGGGCCAAGAACACTGAAGCTTTCTTT	CASSRNGAKNTEAFF
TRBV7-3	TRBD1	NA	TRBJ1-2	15	TGTGCCAGCAGCCCGTCGGCAGGGGGCGGCTATGGCTACACCTTC	CASSPSAGGGYGYTF
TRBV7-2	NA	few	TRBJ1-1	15	TGTGCCAGCAGCCTCGGGACGGGCGGGGGGACTGAAGCTTTCTTT	CASSLGTGGGTEAFF
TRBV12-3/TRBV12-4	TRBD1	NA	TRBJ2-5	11	TGTGCCAGCACCGACAGGGGGTCCCAGTACTTC	CASTDRGSQYF
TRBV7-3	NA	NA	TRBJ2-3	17	TGTGCCAGCAGCTTAACGGGTGGAGGCTCTAGCACAGATACGCAGTATTTT	CASSLTGGGSSTDTQYF
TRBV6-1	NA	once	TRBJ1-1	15	TGTGCCAGCAGTGAATATAACGTTAGAGACACTGAAGCTTTCTTT	CASSEYNVRDTEAFF
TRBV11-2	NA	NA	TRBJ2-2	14	TGTGCCAGCAGCGTACCAGGGTTGGGCGGGGAGCTGTTTTTT	CASSVPGLGGELFF
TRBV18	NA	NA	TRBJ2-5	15	TGTGCCAGCTCACCGAGATCAGGACTCCGAGAGACCCAGTACTTC	CASSPRSGLRETQYF
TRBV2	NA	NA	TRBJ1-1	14	TGTGCCAGCAGTGACCAGTCAATGAACACTGAAGCTTTCTTT	CASSDQSMNTEAFF
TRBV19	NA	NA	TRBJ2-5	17	TGTGCCAGTAGTCGTACCCCCGTTCTGTACTACCAAGAGACCCAGTACTTC	CASSRTPVLYYQETQYF
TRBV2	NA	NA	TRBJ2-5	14	TGTGCCAGCACAGGGGTAGAGTCGCAAGAGACCCAGTACTTC	CASTGVESQETQYF
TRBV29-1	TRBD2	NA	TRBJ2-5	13	TGCAGCGTTCGGGGGGGGGCCCAAGAGACCCAGTACTTC	CSVRGGAQETQYF
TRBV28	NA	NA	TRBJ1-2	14	TGTGCCAGCAGCGTCAGGGTCAGTAGCTATGGCTACACCTTC	CASSVRVSSYGYTF
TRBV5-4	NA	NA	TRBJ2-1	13	TGTGCCAGCAGCTTTACAATGAACAATGAGCAGTTCTTC	CASSFTMNNEQFF
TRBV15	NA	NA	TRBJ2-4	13	TGTGCCACCAGCAGGGGCAGTTCCAACATTCAGTACTTC	CATSRGSSNIQYF
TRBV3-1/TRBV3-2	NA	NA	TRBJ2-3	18	TGTGCCAGCAGCCAAACCTACACGGGACACGAAAGCACAGATACGCAGTATTTT	CASSQTYTGHESTDTQYF
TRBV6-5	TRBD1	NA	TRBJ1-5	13	TGTGCCAGCAGCTTTGGACAGGATCAGCCCCAGCATTTT	CASSFGQDQPQHF
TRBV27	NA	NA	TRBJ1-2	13	TGTGCCAGCAGTTTATTTTCAGGGAATGGCTACACCTTC	CASSLFSGNGYTF
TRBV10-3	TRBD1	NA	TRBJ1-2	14	TGTGCCATCAGTGAGTCGGGACAGACCTATGGCTACACCTTC	CAISESGQTYGYTF
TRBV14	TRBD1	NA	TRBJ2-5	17	TGTGCCAGCAGCCCGAGAGGGGGCTTTTCCTCTCAAGAGACCCAGTACTTC	CASSPRGGFSSQETQYF
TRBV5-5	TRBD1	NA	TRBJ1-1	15	TGTGCCAGCAGCTGGGGACAGCCAGGGAAGTTTGAAGCTTTCTTT	CASSWGQPGKFEAFF
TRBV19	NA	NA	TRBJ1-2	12	TGTGCCAGTAGTATACAGGGTTATGGCTACACCTTC	CASSIQGYGYTF
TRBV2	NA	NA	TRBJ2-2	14	TGTGCCAGCAGTGTCAGGTTTGGCACCGGGGAGCTGTTTTTT	CASSVRFGTGELFF
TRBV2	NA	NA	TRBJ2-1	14	TGTGCCAGCAGTGATAATAGGGGAAGGGATGAGCAGTTCTTC	CASSDNRGRDEQFF
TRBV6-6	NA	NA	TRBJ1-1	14	TGTGCCAGCAGTTACTCCGGACATAACACTGAAGCTTTCTTT	CASSYSGHNTEAFF
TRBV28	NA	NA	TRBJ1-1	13	TGTGCCAGCAGTTTGCCCCTCGGGACTGAAGCTTTCTTT	CASSLPLGTEAFF
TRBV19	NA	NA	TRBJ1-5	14	TGTGCCACTTCGAGGGTAGAAGGCAATCAGCCCCAGCATTTT	CATSRVEGNQPQHF
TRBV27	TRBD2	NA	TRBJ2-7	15	TGTGCCACCATCGGACTAGCGGGGGGAGTCTACGAGCAGTACTTC	CATIGLAGGVYEQYF
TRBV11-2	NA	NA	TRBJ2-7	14	TGTGCCAGCAGCGTCGACAGGCTTTCCTACGAGCAGTACTTC	CASSVDRLSYEQYF
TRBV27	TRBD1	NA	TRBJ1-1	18	TGTGCCAGCAGTTCCCTAGGGACAGGGGGACGTAGGGACACTGAAGCTTTCTTT	CASSSLGTGGRRDTEAFF
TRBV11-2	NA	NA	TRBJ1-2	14	TGTGCCAGCAGCTTAGATCTACAGACCTATGGCTACACCTTC	CASSLDLQTYGYTF
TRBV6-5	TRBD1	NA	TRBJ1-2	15	TGTGCCAGCAGTTACTCAGGGACAGACAACTATGGCTACACCTTC	CASSYSGTDNYGYTF
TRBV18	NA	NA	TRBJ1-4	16	TGTGCCAGCTCACAAACCGTCCCAAGCAGGGATGAAAAACTGTTTTTT	CASSQTVPSRDEKLFF
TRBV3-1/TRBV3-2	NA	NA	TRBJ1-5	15	TGTGCCAGCAGCCAAGGGGCAGGTAACTATCAGCCCCAGCATTTT	CASSQGAGNYQPQHF
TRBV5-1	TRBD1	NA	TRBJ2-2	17	TGCGCCAGCAGCTTGGCCGGACAGGGGGCCGGCACCGGGGAGCTGTTTTTT	CASSLAGQGAGTGELFF
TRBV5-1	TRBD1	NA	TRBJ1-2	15	TGCGCCAGCAGCTGGGGACAGGGGGCGCGTTATGGCTACACCTTC	CASSWGQGARYGYTF